This T cell receptor (beta chain) is from a study of T cells expressing NK-cell markers. In the study overall: With respect to HCMV, seven of the eight sequenced donors were seropositive, and one was seronegative. Findings and caveats of the study: No clear determination of HCMV specificity was made for expanded NKG2C+ T cell clones.

TCRdb re-called the 5' RACE reads, yielding one record per CDR3 amino acid sequence without DNA. The sample data list hundreds of thousands of distinct CDR3 sequences. Germline assignment: CDR1 SGHDT and CDR2 YYEEEE. The CDR3 is 14 amino acids. Comment on this clonotype: Antigen specificity is unknown.

Sample: blood T cells: a sorted CD56 or NKG2C T cell subset, CD4+ or CD8+ T cells, or bulk PBMC T cells (not recorded which). This chain joins TRBV5-6 and TRBJ1-3; checking the TCRdb D call of TRBD1 is not possible without DNA. This TCR came from a woman between 18 and 70 years old in good health. The CDR3: CASRRQGDGNTIYF.